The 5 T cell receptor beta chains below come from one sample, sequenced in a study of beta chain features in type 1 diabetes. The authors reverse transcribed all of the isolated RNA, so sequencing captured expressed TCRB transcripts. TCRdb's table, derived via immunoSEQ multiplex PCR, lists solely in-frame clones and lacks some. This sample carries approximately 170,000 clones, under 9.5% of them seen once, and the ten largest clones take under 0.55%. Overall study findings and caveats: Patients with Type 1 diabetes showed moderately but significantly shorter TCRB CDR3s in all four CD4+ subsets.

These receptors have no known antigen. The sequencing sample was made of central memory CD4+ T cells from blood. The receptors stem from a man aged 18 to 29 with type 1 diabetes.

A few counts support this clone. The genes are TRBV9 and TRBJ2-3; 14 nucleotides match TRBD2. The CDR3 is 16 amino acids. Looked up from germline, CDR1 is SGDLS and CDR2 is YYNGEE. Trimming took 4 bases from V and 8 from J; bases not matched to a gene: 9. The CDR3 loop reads CASSPKAGTSGSTQYF. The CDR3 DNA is TGTGCCAGCAGCCCAAAGGCGGGGACTAGCGGGAGTACGCAGTATTTT.

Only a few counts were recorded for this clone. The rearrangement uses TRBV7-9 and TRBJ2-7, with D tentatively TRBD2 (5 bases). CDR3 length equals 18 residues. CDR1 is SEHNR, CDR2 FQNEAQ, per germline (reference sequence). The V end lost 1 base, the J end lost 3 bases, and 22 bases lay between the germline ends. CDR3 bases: TGTGCCAGCAGCTTAGAGGCGGGTCGTATAACAAAAAACTACGAGCAGTACTTC. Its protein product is CASSLEAGRITKNYEQYF. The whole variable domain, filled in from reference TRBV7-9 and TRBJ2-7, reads DTGVSQNPRHKITKRGQNVTFRCDPISEHNRLYWYRQTLGQGPEFLTYFQNEAQLEKSRLLSDRFSAERPKGSFSTLEIQRTEQGDSAMYLCASSLEAGRITKNYEQYFGPGTRLTVT.

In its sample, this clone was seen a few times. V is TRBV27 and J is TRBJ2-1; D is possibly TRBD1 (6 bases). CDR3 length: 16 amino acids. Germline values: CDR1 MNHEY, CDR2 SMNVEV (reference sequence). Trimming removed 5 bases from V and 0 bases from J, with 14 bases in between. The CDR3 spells CASSVRGISSYNEQFF. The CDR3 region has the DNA TGTGCCAGCAGTGTGAGGGGGATTAGCTCCTACAATGAGCAGTTCTTC.

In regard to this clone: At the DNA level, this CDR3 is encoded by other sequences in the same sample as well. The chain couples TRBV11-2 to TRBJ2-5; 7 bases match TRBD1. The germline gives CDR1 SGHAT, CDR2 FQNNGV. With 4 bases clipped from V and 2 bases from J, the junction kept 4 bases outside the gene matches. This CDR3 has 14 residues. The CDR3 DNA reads TGTGCCAGCAGCTATGGGACAGTACAAGAGACCCAGTACTTC. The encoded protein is CASSYGTVQETQYF.

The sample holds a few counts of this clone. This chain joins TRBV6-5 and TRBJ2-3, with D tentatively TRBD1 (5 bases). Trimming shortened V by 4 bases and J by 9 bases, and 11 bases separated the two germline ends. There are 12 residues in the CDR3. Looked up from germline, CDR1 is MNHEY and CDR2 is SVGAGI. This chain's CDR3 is CASSWGPETQYF. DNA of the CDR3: TGTGCCAGCAGTTGGGGCCCTGAGACGCAGTATTTT.